Shown below are 25 T cell receptor beta chains from a single sample sequenced in a study of T cell clonotyping in hematopoietic cell transplantation. The method was immunoSEQ multiplex PCR; TCRdb's version includes in-frame clones alone and lacks a portion of them. The sample shows 7,500 to 8,500 clones, approximately 94% of them seen only once. Sequenced here: PBMCs, sampled 180 days after allogeneic stem cell transplant. These receptors originate from a female patient aged 50-59 years who had an allogeneic stem cell transplant from an unrelated donor, so the T cells may come from the graft donor. Some clones in this sample may be carry-over from other donors' samples.

The V and J genes are TRBV19 and TRBJ2-1; TRBD1 matches at 8 bases. Germline CDR1 LNHDA, CDR2 SQIVND (reference sequence). The J segment lost 5 bases and the V segment lost 9 bases, leaving 9 bases of the junction unmatched. CDR3 length: 14 amino acids. CDR3 bases: TGTGCCAGCATCCGGGACAGGAGCGACAATGAGCAGTTCTTC. Translated, it gives CASIRDRSDNEQFF.

The chain links TRBV27 to TRBJ2-5, with 7 bases aligning to TRBD1. The V segment lost 5 bases and the J segment 5 bases; nucleotides outside the gene matches: 20. The V gene's germline CDR1 is MNHEY and CDR2 SMNVEV (reference sequence). This CDR3 comprises 18 residues. CDR3 residues: CASSTDRSRLSLMETQYF. The CDR3 DNA is TGTGCCAGCAGTACGGACAGGTCCCGTCTATCTTTAATGGAGACCCAGTACTTC.

This rearrangement joins TRBV29-1 to TRBJ1-5; D gene ambiguous. The germline CDR1 and CDR2 sequences are SQVTM and ANQGSEA. This CDR3 is built from 15 residues. Trimming shortened V by 6 bases and J by 2 bases, and 17 bases separated the two germline ends. The CDR3: CSVADGILGNQPQHF. As DNA, the CDR3 is TGCAGCGTCGCCGACGGCATCCTGGGCAATCAGCCCCAGCATTTT.

The rearrangement uses TRBV7-9 and TRBJ2-2; either TRBD1 or TRBD2 may fit D (6 bases each). Looked up from germline, CDR1 is SEHNR and CDR2 is FQNEAQ (reference sequence). This CDR3 spans 13 amino acids. The CDR3 DNA reads as TGTGCTTGTAGGGGGAGCGGGACCGGGGAGCTGTTTTTT. This gives the protein CACRGSGTGELFF.

This chain uses TRBV6-5 with TRBJ1-5, with D perhaps matching TRBD1 (5 bases). V lost 0 bases, J lost 6 bases, and 9 bases lay in between. Germline assignment: CDR1 MNHEY and CDR2 SVGAGI. The CDR3 sequence is 14 residues long. This CDR3 is CASSYSQGGQPQHF. In nucleotides, the CDR3 is TGTGCCAGCAGTTACTCGCAGGGAGGTCAGCCCCAGCATTTT.

The chain is built from TRBV5-6 and TRBJ1-5; maybe TRBD1 (6 bases). The CDR3 extends over 14 amino acids. The germline V and J ends were trimmed by 5 bases and 2 bases, with 11 bases remaining between them. The germline gives CDR1 SGHDT, CDR2 YYEEEE. The CDR3 here is CASRSAGGNQPQHF. For the CDR3, the DNA is TGTGCCAGCAGGTCGGCAGGGGGCAATCAGCCCCAGCATTTT.

The chain links TRBV28 to TRBJ2-7, with TRBD1 identical over 8 bases. With V trimmed by 6 bases and J by 2 bases, 3 bases remained unmatched. The length of the CDR3 is 13 residues. Germline assignment: CDR1 MDHEN and CDR2 SYDVKM. In DNA form, the CDR3 reads TGTGCCAGCAGCAGGGGGCAGACCTACGAGCAGTACGTC. Its translation: CASSRGQTYEQYV.

This sequence joins TRBV30 and TRBJ2-5; 9 positions agree with TRBD1. CDR3 length: 13 residues. V lost 3 bases, J lost 2 bases, and 1 base stayed unmatched. Germline V gives CDR1 GTSNPN, CDR2 SVGIG (reference sequence). In DNA, the CDR3 is TGTGCCTGGAGCGGGACAGGGCAAGAGACCCAGTACTTC. This translates into CAWSGTGQETQYF. Full variable domain (remainder filled in from reference TRBV30 and TRBJ2-5): SQTIHQWPATLVQPVGSPLSLECTVEGTSNPNLYWYRQAAGRGLQLLFYSVGIGQISSEVPQNLSASRPQDRQFILSSKKLLLSDSGFYLCAWSGTGQETQYFGPGTRLLVL.

V gene TRBV29-1 combines with J gene TRBJ1-1; 9 bases map to TRBD1. Germline values: CDR1 SQVTM, CDR2 ANQGSEA. This CDR3 comprises 13 residues. The ends lost 7 bases at V and 6 bases at J; junction bases unmatched: 9. CDR3 sequence reads: CSADRDRVPEAFF. For the CDR3, the DNA is TGCAGCGCAGACAGGGACAGGGTCCCTGAAGCTTTCTTT.

The rearrangement links TRBV6-5 to TRBJ2-3; D call uncertain. This CDR3 spans 14 amino acids. Germline CDR1 reads MNHEY; CDR2 reads SVGAGI. The V end was cut by 8 bases, the J end by 2 bases, with 14 bases between. The CDR3 spells CASSDGLLTDTQYF. The CDR3 DNA is TGTGCCAGCTCCGACGGGCTCCTCACAGATACGCAGTATTTT.

This sequence joins TRBV10-1 and TRBJ2-7; TRBD1 matches at 8 bases. The CDR3 runs 14 residues. Trimming removed 5 bases from V and 3 bases from J; junction bases left unmatched: 6. The germline V gene has CDR1 WNHNN and CDR2 SYGVQD (reference sequence). The CDR3 DNA follows: TGCGCCAGCAGTACAGGGGGAGAAGGCTACGAGCAGTACTTC. Amino acid sequence: CASSTGGEGYEQYF.

In this sample, this clone turned up once. The V gene is TRBV11-2, the J gene TRBJ2-1; the match to TRBD1 covers 10 bases. There are 14 residues in the CDR3. Germline CDR1 SGHAT, CDR2 FQNNGV. V lost 5 bases to trimming and J lost 7 bases; unmatched junction nucleotides: 5. This chain's CDR3 is CASSPGTGANEQFF. Here the CDR3 DNA reads TGTGCCAGCAGCCCCGGGACAGGGGCAAATGAGCAGTTCTTC.

The CDR3 loop is CASRPEGNSPLHF. CDR3 DNA: TGTGCCAGCAGGCCCGAGGGGAATTCACCCCTCCACTTT. The gene calls are TRBV2 and TRBJ1-6; a weak D match, TRBD1 (5 bases). The V end was cut by 6 bases, the J end by 7 bases, with 10 bases between. Looked up from germline, CDR1 is SNHLY and CDR2 is FYNNEI. The CDR3 has 13 residues. The variable domain in full, completed from reference TRBV2 and TRBJ1-6, reads EPEVTQTPSHQVTQMGQEVILRCVPISNHLYFYWYRQILGQKVEFLVSFYNNEISEKSEIFDDQFSVERPDGSNFTLKIRSTKLEDSAMYFCASRPEGNSPLHFGNGTRLTVT.

The chain combines TRBV6-5 with TRBJ2-1, with TRBD2 matching 12 bases. V dropped 5 bases and J dropped 6; count of bases not matched to a gene: 5. Germline CDR1 and CDR2: MNHEY and SVGAGI. The CDR3 contains 15 residues. DNA for the CDR3: TGTGCCAGCAGTAGACTAGCGGGGGTTTTCAATGAGCAGTTCTTC. This encodes CASSRLAGVFNEQFF.

V is TRBV25-1 and J is TRBJ2-3, with D possibly called TRBD1 or TRBD2 (5 bases each). The CDR3 totals 13 residues. The germline V and J ends were trimmed by 0 bases and 8 bases, with 9 bases remaining between them. Germline V gene sequence: CDR1 MGHDK, CDR2 SYGVNS. The CDR3 DNA reads TGTGCCAGCAGTGAATATCTTGGGACTACGCAGTATTTT. The encoded protein is CASSEYLGTTQYF.

The V and J genes are TRBV5-1 and TRBJ1-1; no reliable D call. This CDR3 spans 14 amino acids. Germline loops: CDR1 SGHRS, CDR2 YFSETQ. V was pared by 5 bases and J by 0 bases, with 11 bases between. CDR3 sequence (DNA): TGCGCCAGCAGAGGGTCACAGATGAACACTGAAGCTTTCTTT. It is translated as CASRGSQMNTEAFF. Based on the CDR3 plus reference TRBV5-1 and TRBJ1-1, the full variable domain is KAGVTQTPRYLIKTRGQQVTLSCSPISGHRSVSWYQQTPGQGLQFLFEYFSETQRNKGNFPGRFSGRQFSNSRSEMNVSTLELGDSALYLCASRGSQMNTEAFFGQGTRLTVV.

The gene calls are TRBV29-1 and TRBJ1-5; D is ambiguous. The germline V and J ends were trimmed by 7 bases and 9 bases, with 16 bases remaining between them. Per the germline V gene, CDR1 is SQVTM and CDR2 is ANQGSEA. The CDR3 has 12 residues. CDR3 sequence reads: CSASDGIWPQHF. DNA of the CDR3: TGCAGCGCAAGCGACGGAATATGGCCCCAGCATTTT.

The chain combines TRBV9 with TRBJ2-3, with 13 nucleotides matching TRBD2. With 0 bases clipped from V and 3 bases from J, the junction kept 4 bases outside the gene matches. Germline V gene lookup returns CDR1 SGDLS and CDR2 YYNGEE. This CDR3 spans 17 amino acids. In nucleotides, the CDR3 is TGTGCCAGCAGCGTAGATTCGGGACTAGCGGGGACAGATACGCAGTATTTT. Translated: CASSVDSGLAGTDTQYF.

This chain connects TRBV10-3 to TRBJ1-5, with a possible D match to TRBD1 (5 bases). The germline V and J ends were trimmed by 5 bases and 0 bases, with 8 bases remaining between them. Germline values: CDR1 ENHRY, CDR2 SYGVKD. This CDR3 contains 14 residues. CDR3 nucleotides: TGTGCCATCAGTAGAGACAGTAGCAATCAGCCCCAGCATTTT. It is translated as CAISRDSSNQPQHF.

The chain combines TRBV19 with TRBJ1-1; D uncertain. The V and J ends lost 6 bases and 4 bases respectively, with 9 bases between them. This CDR3 contains 12 residues. Germline CDR1 is LNHDA and CDR2 is SQIVND (reference sequence). CDR3 sequence (DNA): TGTGCCAGTAGCCCGTCGTCCACTGAAGCTTTCTTT. This codes for CASSPSSTEAFF.

This clone was picked up one time. This sequence joins TRBV29-1 and TRBJ1-2; no clear D. From germline, CDR1 is SQVTM and CDR2 ANQGSEA. This CDR3 has 14 amino acids. V was trimmed by 6 bases and J by 3 bases, leaving 17 bases between them. CDR3 amino acids: CSVVPPEDHYGYTF. In nucleotides, the CDR3 is TGCAGCGTGGTCCCTCCCGAGGATCACTATGGCTACACCTTC.

The chain is built from TRBV4-2 and TRBJ2-1; D not certain. Germline CDR1 and CDR2: LGHNA and YNFKEQ. This CDR3 contains 15 residues. Trimming cost V 0 bases and J 7 bases, with 13 bases left between them. The CDR3 protein is CASSQDLREGNEQFF. The CDR3 DNA is TGTGCCAGCAGCCAAGATCTGAGAGAAGGTAATGAGCAGTTCTTC.

This sequence joins TRBV19 and TRBJ2-4; TRBD2 aligns across 7 bases. This CDR3 spans 18 amino acids. Trimming at V came to 6 bases and at J to 0 bases, leaving 14 bases not matched to a gene. Germline V gives CDR1 LNHDA, CDR2 SQIVND (reference sequence). CDR3 in amino acids: CASRKKGSSGLAKNIQYF. CDR3 bases: TGTGCCAGTAGAAAAAAGGGATCTAGCGGATTAGCCAAAAACATTCAGTACTTC.

The V and J genes are TRBV29-1 and TRBJ2-2, with TRBD1 identical over 8 bases. The CDR3 runs to 14 residues. Per the germline V gene, CDR1 is SQVTM and CDR2 is ANQGSEA. The J segment lost 3 bases and the V segment lost 7 bases, leaving 7 bases of the junction unmatched. DNA for the CDR3: TGCAGCGCTCGACAGGGGACAGACACCGGGGAGCTGTTTTTT. Translating gives CSARQGTDTGELFF.

V gene TRBV29-1 combines with J gene TRBJ1-2; D is uncertain. V was clipped by 3 bases and J by 0 bases, with 5 bases between them. From germline, CDR1 is SQVTM and CDR2 ANQGSEA. The CDR3 runs to 12 residues. The CDR3 loop is CSVDVANYGYTF. As DNA, the CDR3 is TGCAGCGTTGACGTAGCTAACTATGGCTACACCTTC. Together with reference TRBV29-1 and TRBJ1-2, the CDR3 gives the full variable domain: SAVISQKPSRDICQRGTSLTIQCQVDSQVTMMFWYRQQPGQSLTLIATANQGSEATYESGFVIDKFPISRPNLTFSTLTVSNMSPEDSSIYLCSVDVANYGYTFGSGTRLTVV.